The rows below give T cell receptor beta chains drawn from one sample of a study of naive and memory T cell subsets. TCRdb redid the calling of the 5' RACE reads with MiXCR, one entry per CDR3 protein. The sample carries 55,000 to 70,000 distinct CDR3 sequences, 5.5% to 8.5% recorded once. The source of these receptors is a male donor in good health. Both conserved end residues are part of each CDR3. The D gene is left open where the match is weak. Expanded clones are given a class, and other clones once, few, many or no size at all.

j_call,d_call,v_call,clone_size,cdr3_aa,cdr3_nt
TRBJ2-1,TRBD1,TRBV5-1,few,CASVFEGADEQFF,TGCGCCAGCGTCTTTGAGGGGGCGGATGAGCAGTTCTTC
TRBJ2-5,-,TRBV19,-,CASSIPQLQETQYF,TGTGCCAGTAGTATCCCACAGCTCCAAGAGACCCAGTACTTC
TRBJ2-1,-,TRBV14,-,CASSQDWASSYNEQFF,TGTGCCAGCAGCCAAGATTGGGCGTCCTCCTACAATGAGCAGTTCTTC
TRBJ1-1,-,TRBV3-1,-,CASSQGALGRGNTEAFF,TGTGCCAGCAGCCAAGGAGCTCTGGGCAGGGGGAACACTGAAGCTTTCTTT
TRBJ1-1,-,TRBV7-6,-,CASSTQTNTEAFF,TGTGCCAGCAGCACTCAAACGAACACTGAAGCTTTCTTT
TRBJ2-7,-,TRBV29-1,many,CSVIAGAGREQYF,TGCAGCGTTATTGCGGGTGCGGGCAGGGAGCAGTACTTC
TRBJ1-2,-,TRBV14,-,CASSQGQRGYTF,TGTGCCAGCAGCCAAGGACAGCGCGGCTACACCTTC
TRBJ1-5,-,TRBV19,few,CASRGGLSSNQPQHF,TGTGCCAGTAGAGGGGGACTCAGTAGCAATCAGCCCCAGCATTTT
TRBJ2-3,-,TRBV28,many,CASGSSGPGAYF,TGTGCCAGCGGGTCCTCCGGCCCGGGGGCGTATTTT
TRBJ1-5,TRBD1,TRBV18,many,CASSPGTGGYQPQHF,TGTGCCAGCTCACCCGGGACAGGGGGATATCAGCCCCAGCATTTT
TRBJ1-2,TRBD1,TRBV20-1,many,CSASRWEGAAYGYTF,TGCAGTGCTAGCCGGTGGGAGGGGGCAGCCTATGGCTACACCTTC
TRBJ2-7,TRBD1,TRBV5-1,few,CASSLDPGTGSYEQYF,TGCGCCAGCAGCTTGGACCCAGGGACAGGAAGCTACGAGCAGTACTTC
TRBJ2-5,-,TRBV6-5,many,CASREGSQETQYF,TGTGCCAGCAGGGAAGGGTCCCAAGAGACCCAGTACTTC
TRBJ2-3,-,TRBV10-3,few,CAISDSIRGVSTDTQYF,TGTGCCATCAGTGACTCGATCAGGGGGGTCAGCACAGATACGCAGTATTTT
TRBJ2-1,TRBD2,TRBV5-1,few,CASTSLAGATEQFF,TGCGCCAGCACCTCACTAGCGGGAGCCACTGAGCAGTTCTTC
TRBJ2-3,TRBD1,TRBV12-3/TRBV12-4,few,CASSPDRAQETDTQYF,TGTGCCAGCAGTCCAGACAGGGCCCAAGAGACAGATACGCAGTATTTT
TRBJ2-5,-,TRBV5-5,few,CASSLAGTRETQYF,TGTGCCAGCAGCTTGGCCGGGACCCGAGAGACCCAGTACTTC
TRBJ2-7,-,TRBV2,few,CASTPQYEQYF,TGTGCCAGCACCCCCCAGTACGAGCAGTACTTC
TRBJ2-1,TRBD1,TRBV10-3,many,CAISSDRVGSNEQFF,TGTGCCATCAGTTCGGACAGGGTAGGAAGCAATGAGCAGTTCTTC
TRBJ2-7,TRBD2,TRBV5-4,few,CASSPERGYEQYF,TGTGCCAGCAGTCCCGAGCGGGGATACGAGCAGTACTTC
TRBJ2-7,-,TRBV3-1,-,CASSQRAPQYF,TGTGCCAGCAGCCAACGTGCCCCGCAGTACTTC
TRBJ2-5,TRBD1,TRBV7-9,few,CASSYLYGQGFIMAQETQYF,TGTGCCAGCAGCTACCTTTACGGACAGGGATTCATTATGGCCCAAGAGACCCAGTACTTC
TRBJ1-2,-,TRBV14,-,CASGVRNYGYTF,TGTGCCAGCGGAGTCAGGAACTATGGCTACACCTTC
TRBJ1-4,-,TRBV7-8,many,CASSRRGATNEKLFF,TGTGCCAGCAGCCGCAGGGGTGCAACTAATGAAAAACTGTTTTTT
TRBJ2-6,-,TRBV6-1,-,CASRDPVPGANVLTF,TGTGCCAGCAGGGACCCGGTGCCTGGGGCCAACGTCCTGACTTTC
TRBJ2-7,TRBD2,TRBV30,-,CAWSPPPGTSGRVSEQYF,TGTGCCTGGAGTCCCCCCCCCGGGACTAGCGGGAGGGTCTCCGAGCAGTACTTC
TRBJ1-1,TRBD1,TRBV9,few,CASSEQGVGPEAFF,TGTGCCAGCAGCGAACAGGGGGTCGGTCCTGAAGCTTTCTTT
TRBJ2-3,-,TRBV6-1,many,CASSRKGLRSSTDTQYF,TGTGCCAGCAGTCGAAAGGGATTGCGGTCTAGCACAGATACGCAGTATTTT
TRBJ1-2,-,TRBV5-1,-,CASSLSGGSLLGYTF,TGCGCCAGCAGCTTGTCTGGGGGTAGTCTTCTTGGCTACACCTTC
TRBJ1-2,-,TRBV14,-,CASSQEPRPYGYTF,TGTGCCAGCAGCCAAGAACCCCGGCCCTATGGCTACACCTTC
TRBJ2-5,TRBD2,TRBV10-3,few,CAIASSGSGAQETQYF,TGTGCCATCGCTTCCTCTGGTAGCGGGGCCCAAGAGACCCAGTACTTC
TRBJ2-1,-,TRBV4-2,many,CASSQADSLRNEQFF,TGTGCCAGCAGCCAAGCTGACTCGTTGCGGAATGAGCAGTTCTTC
TRBJ2-5,-,TRBV7-8,once,CASSLRGGEETQYF,TGTGCCAGCAGCTTGAGGGGGGGAGAAGAGACCCAGTACTTC
TRBJ2-3,TRBD1,TRBV30,once,CAWSGGQGRDTQYF,TGTGCCTGGAGTGGGGGACAGGGGAGAGATACGCAGTATTTT
TRBJ1-2,-,TRBV7-2,few,CASSFDAANYGYTF,TGTGCCAGCAGCTTTGACGCAGCTAACTATGGCTACACCTTC
TRBJ1-5,-,TRBV4-1,many,CASSQDSDRLLIVPQHF,TGCGCCAGCAGCCAAGATTCGGACCGCCTCTTAATTGTGCCCCAGCATTTT
TRBJ1-2,-,TRBV5-1,many,CASSLGSDSYLYGYTF,TGCGCCAGCAGCTTGGGCAGTGATTCCTACCTCTATGGCTACACCTTC
TRBJ1-6,TRBD1,TRBV10-2,-,CATVGQAHNSPLHF,TGCGCCACCGTCGGACAGGCGCATAATTCACCCCTCCACTTT
TRBJ2-1,TRBD2,TRBV25-1,many,CASSGSGRADEQFF,TGTGCCAGCAGTGGCAGCGGGAGGGCGGATGAGCAGTTCTTC
TRBJ1-2,TRBD1,TRBV5-1,-,CASSSISGQGITGHGYTF,TGCGCCAGCAGCTCCATCTCGGGACAGGGTATTACAGGGCATGGCTACACCTTC
TRBJ1-1,-,TRBV5-4,-,CASSLLWGEANTEAFF,TGTGCCAGCAGCTTGTTGTGGGGAGAGGCAAACACTGAAGCTTTCTTT
TRBJ2-5,TRBD2,TRBV20-1,many,CSARAAGVEETQYF,TGCAGTGCTAGAGCAGCGGGAGTGGAAGAGACCCAGTACTTC
TRBJ2-5,-,TRBV6-5,few,CASSYSMGYQETQYF,TGTGCCAGCAGTTACTCGATGGGGTACCAAGAGACCCAGTACTTC
TRBJ2-1,TRBD2,TRBV12-5,few,CASGLGLGYYNEQFF,TGTGCTAGTGGCCTTGGACTAGGATATTACAATGAGCAGTTCTTC
TRBJ2-7,-,TRBV5-1,many,CASSFNLPAGDEQYF,TGCGCCAGCAGCTTTAACCTACCCGCTGGTGACGAGCAGTACTTC
TRBJ1-6,-,TRBV12-2,few,CASRLERCRGNNSPLHF,TGTGCAAGTCGCTTAGAAAGGTGCAGGGGGAATAATTCACCCCTCCACTTT